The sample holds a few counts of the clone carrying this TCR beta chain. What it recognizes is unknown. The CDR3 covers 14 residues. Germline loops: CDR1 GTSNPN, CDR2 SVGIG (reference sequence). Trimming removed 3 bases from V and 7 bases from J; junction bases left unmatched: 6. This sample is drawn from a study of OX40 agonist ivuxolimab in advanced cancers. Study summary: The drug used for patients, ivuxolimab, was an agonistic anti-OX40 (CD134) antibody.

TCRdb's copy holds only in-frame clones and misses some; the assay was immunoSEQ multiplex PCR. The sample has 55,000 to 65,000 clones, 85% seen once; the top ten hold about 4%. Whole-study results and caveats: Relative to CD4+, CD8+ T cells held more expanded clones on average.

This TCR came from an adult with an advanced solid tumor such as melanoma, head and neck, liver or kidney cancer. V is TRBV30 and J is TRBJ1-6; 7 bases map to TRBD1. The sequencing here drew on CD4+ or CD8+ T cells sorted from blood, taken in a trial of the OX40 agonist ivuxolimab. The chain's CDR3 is CAWSLTGQNSPLHF. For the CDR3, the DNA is TGTGCCTGGAGCTTGACAGGGCAAAATTCACCCCTCCACTTT.